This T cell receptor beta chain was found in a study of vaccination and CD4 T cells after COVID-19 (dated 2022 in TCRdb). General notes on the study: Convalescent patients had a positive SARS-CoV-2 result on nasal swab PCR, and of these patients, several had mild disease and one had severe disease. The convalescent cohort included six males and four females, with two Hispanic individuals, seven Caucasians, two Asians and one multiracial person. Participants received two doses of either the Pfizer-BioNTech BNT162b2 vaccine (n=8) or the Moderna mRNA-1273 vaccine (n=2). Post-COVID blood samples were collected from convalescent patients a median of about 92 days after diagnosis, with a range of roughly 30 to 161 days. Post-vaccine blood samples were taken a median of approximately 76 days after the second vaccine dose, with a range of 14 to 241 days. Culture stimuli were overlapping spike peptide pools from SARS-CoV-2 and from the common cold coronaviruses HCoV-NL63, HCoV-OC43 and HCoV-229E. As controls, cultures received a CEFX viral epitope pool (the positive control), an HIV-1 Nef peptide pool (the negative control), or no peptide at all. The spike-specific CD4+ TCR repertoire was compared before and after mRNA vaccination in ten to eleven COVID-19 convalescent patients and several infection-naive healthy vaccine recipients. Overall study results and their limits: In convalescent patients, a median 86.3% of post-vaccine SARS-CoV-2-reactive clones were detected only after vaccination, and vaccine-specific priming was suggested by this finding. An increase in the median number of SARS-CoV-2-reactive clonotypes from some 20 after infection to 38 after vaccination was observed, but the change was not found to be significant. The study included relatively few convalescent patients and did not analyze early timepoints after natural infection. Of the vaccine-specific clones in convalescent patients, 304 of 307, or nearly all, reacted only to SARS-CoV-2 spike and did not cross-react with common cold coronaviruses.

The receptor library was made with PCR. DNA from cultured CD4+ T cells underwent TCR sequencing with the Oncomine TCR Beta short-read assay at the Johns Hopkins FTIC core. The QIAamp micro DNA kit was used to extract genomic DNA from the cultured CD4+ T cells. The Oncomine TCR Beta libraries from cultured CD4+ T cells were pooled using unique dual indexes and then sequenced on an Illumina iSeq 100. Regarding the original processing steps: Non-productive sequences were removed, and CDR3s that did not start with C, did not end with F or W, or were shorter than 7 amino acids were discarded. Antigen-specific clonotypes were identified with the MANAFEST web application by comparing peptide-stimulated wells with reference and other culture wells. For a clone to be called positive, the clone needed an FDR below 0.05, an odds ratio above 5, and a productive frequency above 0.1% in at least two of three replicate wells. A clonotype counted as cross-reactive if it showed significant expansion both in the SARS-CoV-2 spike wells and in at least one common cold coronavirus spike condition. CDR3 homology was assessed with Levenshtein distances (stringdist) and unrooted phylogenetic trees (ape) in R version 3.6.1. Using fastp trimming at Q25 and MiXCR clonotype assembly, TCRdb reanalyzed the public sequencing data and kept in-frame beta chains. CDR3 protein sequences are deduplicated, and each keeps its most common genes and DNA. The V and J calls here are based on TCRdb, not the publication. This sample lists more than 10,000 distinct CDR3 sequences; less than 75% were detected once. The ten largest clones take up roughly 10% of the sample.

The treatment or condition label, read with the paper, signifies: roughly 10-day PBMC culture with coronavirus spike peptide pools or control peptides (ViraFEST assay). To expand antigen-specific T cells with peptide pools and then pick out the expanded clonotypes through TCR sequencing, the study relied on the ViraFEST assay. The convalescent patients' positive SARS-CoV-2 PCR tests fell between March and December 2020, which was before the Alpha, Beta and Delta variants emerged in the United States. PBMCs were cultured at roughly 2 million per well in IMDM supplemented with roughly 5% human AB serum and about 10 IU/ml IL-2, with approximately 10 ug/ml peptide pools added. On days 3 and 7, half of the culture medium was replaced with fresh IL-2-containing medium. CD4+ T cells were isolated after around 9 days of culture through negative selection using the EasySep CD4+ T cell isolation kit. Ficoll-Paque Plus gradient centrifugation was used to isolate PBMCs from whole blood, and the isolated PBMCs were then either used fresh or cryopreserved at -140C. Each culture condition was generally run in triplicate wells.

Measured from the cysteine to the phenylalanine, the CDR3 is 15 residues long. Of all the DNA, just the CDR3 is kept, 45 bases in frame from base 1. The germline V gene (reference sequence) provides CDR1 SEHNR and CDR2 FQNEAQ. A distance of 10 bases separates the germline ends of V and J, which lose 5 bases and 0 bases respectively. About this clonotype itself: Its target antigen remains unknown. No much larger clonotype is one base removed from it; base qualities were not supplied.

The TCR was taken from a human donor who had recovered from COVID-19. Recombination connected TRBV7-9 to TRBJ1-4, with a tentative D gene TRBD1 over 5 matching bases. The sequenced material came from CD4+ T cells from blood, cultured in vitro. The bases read TGTGCCAGCAGCCCCGTGGGGGCAACTAATGAAAAACTGTTTTTT. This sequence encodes CASSPVGATNEKLFF. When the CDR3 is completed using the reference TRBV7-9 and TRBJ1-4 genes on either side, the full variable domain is DTGVSQNPRHKITKRGQNVTFRCDPISEHNRLYWYRQTLGQGPEFLTYFQNEAQLEKSRLLSDRFSAERPKGSFSTLEIQRTEQGDSAMYLCASSPVGATNEKLFFGSGTQLSVL.